The entry below gives a single T cell receptor beta chain sequence along with its context. The antigen is not known. PCR amplification relied on 60 Vbeta primers (plus 13 Jbeta primers). TCRdb keeps only in-frame clones here, not all; method: immunoSEQ multiplex PCR. The sample consists of around 95,000 clones, over 80% of them appearing once. Unmatched junction bases numbered 11, after V lost 5 bases and J lost 2 bases. The CDR3 consists of 16 residues. Germline assignment: CDR1 MDHEN and CDR2 SYDVKM. This sample was included in a study of cytomegalovirus exposure and HLA in healthy donors. The study, taken as a whole, reports: A classifier reportedly called cytomegalovirus status with high sensitivity and specificity. Later analysis demonstrated an association between a missense DCLRE1C variant and TCR beta V- and J-gene trimming. Most of the CMV-associated TCR beta chains (in a later analysis) appeared to be HLA-restricted. The analysis excluded some indistinguishable V segments, including TRBV6-2 and TRBV6-3.

V gene TRBV28 combines with J gene TRBJ1-1, with 7 bases identical to TRBD1. The source is a female donor in good health and CMV-seropositive. Sequencing was done on a sample of PBMCs. The CDR3 nucleotides read TGTGCCAGCAGTCATAGTTTACAGGGGTCTAACACTGAAGCTTTCTTT. It encodes CASSHSLQGSNTEAFF.